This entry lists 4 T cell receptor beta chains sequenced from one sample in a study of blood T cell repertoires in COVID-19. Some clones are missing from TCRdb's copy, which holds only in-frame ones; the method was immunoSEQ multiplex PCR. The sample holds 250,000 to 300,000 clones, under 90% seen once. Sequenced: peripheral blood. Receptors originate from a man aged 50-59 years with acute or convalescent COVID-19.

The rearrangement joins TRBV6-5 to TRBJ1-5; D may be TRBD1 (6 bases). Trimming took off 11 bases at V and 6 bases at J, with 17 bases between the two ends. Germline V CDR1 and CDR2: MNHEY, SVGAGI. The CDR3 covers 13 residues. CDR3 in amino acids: CAPTGPSSQPQHF. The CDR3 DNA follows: TGTGCCCCTACAGGGCCTAGTAGTCAGCCCCAGCATTTT.

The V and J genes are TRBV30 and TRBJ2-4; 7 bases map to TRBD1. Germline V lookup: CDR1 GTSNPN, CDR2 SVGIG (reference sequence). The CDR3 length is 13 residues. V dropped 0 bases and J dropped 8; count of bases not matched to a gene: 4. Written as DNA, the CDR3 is TGTGCCTGGAGTGTAAAGGGGGCGGACATTCAGTACTTC. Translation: CAWSVKGADIQYF.

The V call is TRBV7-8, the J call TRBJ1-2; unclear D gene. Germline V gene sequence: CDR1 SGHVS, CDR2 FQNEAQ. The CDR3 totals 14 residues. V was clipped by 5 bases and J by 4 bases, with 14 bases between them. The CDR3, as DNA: TGTGCCAGCAGCCCACAAGAAACCTCCTATGGCTACACCTTC. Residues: CASSPQETSYGYTF.

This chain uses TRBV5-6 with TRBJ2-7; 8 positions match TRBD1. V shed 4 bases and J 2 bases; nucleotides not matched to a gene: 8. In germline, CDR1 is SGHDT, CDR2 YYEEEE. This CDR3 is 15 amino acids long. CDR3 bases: TGTGCCAGCAGCCGTAGGACAGGGAACCCCTACGAGCAGTACTTC. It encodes CASSRRTGNPYEQYF.